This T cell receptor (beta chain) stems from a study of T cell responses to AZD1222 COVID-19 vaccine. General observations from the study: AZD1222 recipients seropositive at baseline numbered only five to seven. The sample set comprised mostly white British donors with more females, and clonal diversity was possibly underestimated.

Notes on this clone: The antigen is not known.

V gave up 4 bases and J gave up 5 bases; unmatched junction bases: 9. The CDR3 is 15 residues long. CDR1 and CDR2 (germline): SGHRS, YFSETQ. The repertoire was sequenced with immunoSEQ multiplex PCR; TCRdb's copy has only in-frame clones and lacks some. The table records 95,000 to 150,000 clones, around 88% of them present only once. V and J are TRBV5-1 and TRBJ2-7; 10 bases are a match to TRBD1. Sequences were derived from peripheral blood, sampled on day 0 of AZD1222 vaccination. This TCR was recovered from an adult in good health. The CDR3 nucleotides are TGCGCCAGCAGCCAACCGGGACAGGGGTTCCACGAGCAGTACTTC. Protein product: CASSQPGQGFHEQYF.